One sample yielded the 15 T cell receptor beta chains listed below, sequenced in a study of T cells in Graves' hyperthyroidism and ophthalmopathy. Template material for amplifying TCR beta CDR3 regions consisted of RNA transcripts. HTBI primers were used for first-round RT-PCR of the TCR CDR3. Using its own MiXCR run on the multiplex PCR reads, TCRdb lists one record per CDR3 protein. The sample yields some 570,000 distinct CDR3 sequences, about a sixth seen once. The sequencing sample was made of blood. Receptors were obtained from a woman aged 18-29 years with Graves' ophthalmopathy.

This clonotype was observed at least ten times. The V call is TRBV30, the J call TRBJ1-2; possibly TRBD1 for D (5 bases). Germline lookup yields CDR1 GTSNPN and CDR2 SVGIG (reference sequence). This CDR3 is 14 amino acids long. V lost 4 bases to trimming and J lost 2 bases, with 14 bases between them. The CDR3 is CAWKERQSNYGYTF. In DNA form, the CDR3 reads TGTGCCTGGAAGGAGAGACAGTCGAACTATGGCTACACCTTC.

The chain couples TRBV5-4 to TRBJ2-3; 14 nucleotides match TRBD2. The germline CDR1 and CDR2 sequences are SGHNT and YYREEE (reference sequence). The V gene end was trimmed by 4 bases and the J gene end by 6 bases; junction bases not matched to a gene: 1. The CDR3 totals 14 residues. CDR3 protein: CASSRTSGGDTQYF. The CDR3 DNA reads TGTGCCAGCAGCCGGACTAGCGGGGGGGATACGCAGTATTTT.

Many counts were recorded for this clonotype. CDR3 nucleotide sequence: TGCAGTGCTAGGACAGGGCTCGAGCAGTACTTC. Its translation is CSARTGLEQYF. The genes are TRBV20-1 and TRBJ2-7, with 7 bases aligning to TRBD1. V lost 3 bases, J lost 6 bases, and 2 bases stayed unmatched. CDR1 DFQATT and CDR2 SNEGSKA come from the germline V gene (reference sequence). The CDR3 extends over 11 amino acids.

This clonotype appeared a few times. V usage is TRBV5-1 and J usage is TRBJ1-1; TRBD1 might be the D (5 bases). CDR1 SGHRS and CDR2 YFSETQ come from the germline V gene. The CDR3 runs to 13 residues. V was trimmed by 2 bases and J by 3 bases, leaving 8 bases between them. The CDR3 nucleotides are TGCGCCAGCAGCTTTTTAGGGGACACTGAAGCTTTCTTT. Protein: CASSFLGDTEAFF.

The CDR3 sequence: CASSQAGWTEAFF. CDR3 coding DNA: TGCGCCAGCAGCCAAGCGGGGTGGACTGAAGCTTTCTTT. The rearrangement uses TRBV4-1 and TRBJ1-1; no firm D call. This CDR3 contains 13 residues. CDR1 is MGHRA and CDR2 is YSYEKL in the germline V gene. V was cut by 1 base and J by 5 bases, with 8 bases left in between.

The rearrangement joins TRBV20-1 to TRBJ2-4, with 7 bases fitting TRBD1. The CDR3 sequence is 14 residues long. Germline-derived CDR1 and CDR2 are DFQATT and SNEGSKA (reference sequence). V shed 1 base, J shed 7 bases, and the junction held 7 bases outside the gene matches. This CDR3 is CSARGEGGANIQYF. The CDR3 nucleotides read TGCAGTGCTAGAGGGGAAGGGGGCGCTAACATTCAGTACTTC.

This clonotype has at least ten counts. This chain links TRBV7-9 with TRBJ2-3; 14 nucleotides line up with TRBD2. V trimming: 11 bases; J trimming: 4 bases; junction bases outside the gene matches: 5. The CDR3 spans 14 residues. Looked up from germline, CDR1 is SEHNR and CDR2 is FQNEAQ (reference sequence). CDR3 loop: CAAGTSGSPDTQYF. DNA of the CDR3: TGTGCCGCGGGGACTAGCGGGAGTCCAGATACGCAGTATTTT.

The sample holds many counts of this clonotype. CDR3: CASSLGAVRDTQYF. The CDR3 DNA sequence: TGCGCCAGCAGCTTGGGGGCGGTGAGAGATACGCAGTATTTT. The rearrangement uses TRBV5-1 and TRBJ2-3, with unresolved D. Germline V gene lookup returns CDR1 SGHRS and CDR2 YFSETQ. The CDR3 loop spans 14 amino acids. V shed 0 bases and J shed 5 bases, with 10 bases lying between them.

The chain combines TRBV5-6 with TRBJ2-7, with a possible D match to TRBD1 (6 bases). CDR3 length: 14 residues. The germline CDR1 and CDR2 sequences are SGHDT and YYEEEE. The ends were cut back, 1 base at V and 2 bases at J, with 10 bases in the middle. As DNA, the CDR3 is TGTGCCAGCAGCTTGACAGGGTACCCCTACGAGCAGTACTTC. It yields the protein CASSLTGYPYEQYF. The entire variable domain, with the rest obtained from reference TRBV5-6 and TRBJ2-7, is as follows: DAGVTQSPTHLIKTRGQQVTLRCSPKSGHDTVSWYQQALGQGPQFIFQYYEEEERQRGNFPDRFSGHQFPNYSSELNVNALLLGDSALYLCASSLTGYPYEQYFGPGTRLTVT.

This clonotype was counted many times. The CDR3 here is CASSWTTGYQPQHF. DNA of the CDR3: TGTGCCAGCAGTTGGACGACAGGGTATCAGCCCCAGCATTTT. The chain recombines TRBV6-2 or TRBV6-3 with TRBJ1-5; 7 nucleotides agree with TRBD1. CDR3 length: 14 amino acids. After removal of 4 bases from V and 5 bases from J, the junction contained 5 bases not matched to a gene. Germline V gene lookup returns CDR1 MNHEY and CDR2 SVGEGT.

J is TRBJ2-7 and V is TRBV9; D uncertain. V was trimmed by 0 bases and J by 2 bases, leaving 12 bases between them. Germline V gene data show CDR1 as SGDLS and CDR2 as YYNGEE. There are 15 residues in the CDR3. CDR3 bases: TGTGCCAGCAGCGTAGGGCATACACCCGCCTACGAGCAGTACTTC. It yields the protein CASSVGHTPAYEQYF. The whole variable domain, filled in from reference TRBV9 and TRBJ2-7, reads DSGVTQTPKHLITATGQRVTLRCSPRSGDLSVYWYQQSLDQGLQFLIQYYNGEERAKGNILERFSAQQFPDLHSELNLSSLELGDSALYFCASSVGHTPAYEQYFGPGTRLTVT.

The chain employs TRBV29-1 and TRBJ1-2; 7 bases are a match to TRBD1. J was trimmed by 7 bases and V by 4 bases; bases with no gene match: 3. There are 11 residues in the CDR3. Germline V gives CDR1 SQVTM, CDR2 ANQGSEA. For the CDR3, the DNA is TGCAGCGTTGGGGACAGAAGTGGCTACACCTTC. Encoded protein: CSVGDRSGYTF.

This clonotype was picked up a small number of times. J is TRBJ2-1 and V is TRBV5-6; D gene ambiguous. Trimming removed 0 bases at V and 4 bases at J, with 8 bases between. Germline CDR1 and CDR2: SGHDT and YYEEEE. The length of the CDR3 is 14 residues. The CDR3 loop is CASSLVPVYNEQFF. The DNA for the CDR3 is TGTGCCAGCAGCTTGGTACCCGTTTACAATGAGCAGTTCTTC. The whole variable domain, filled in from reference TRBV5-6 and TRBJ2-1, reads DAGVTQSPTHLIKTRGQQVTLRCSPKSGHDTVSWYQQALGQGPQFIFQYYEEEERQRGNFPDRFSGHQFPNYSSELNVNALLLGDSALYLCASSLVPVYNEQFFGPGTRLTVL.

The chain couples TRBV4-2 to TRBJ2-5, with D perhaps TRBD2 (5 bases). V was clipped by 6 bases and J by 5 bases, with 19 bases between them. The CDR3 spans 15 residues. Germline CDR1 and CDR2: LGHNA and YNFKEQ. CDR3 region: CASSAGRGEGETQYF. The CDR3, as DNA: TGTGCCAGCAGTGCCGGACGGGGAGAGGGCGAGACCCAGTACTTC.

This clonotype was seen ten or more times. The J gene is TRBJ1-1, the V gene TRBV6-2 or TRBV6-3, with TRBD1 matching over 7 bases. This CDR3 contains 14 residues. The V gene's germline CDR1 is MNHEY and CDR2 SVGEGT. Trimming took 7 bases from V and 6 from J; bases not matched to a gene: 11. CDR3: CASTEKTGRSEAFF. The CDR3 nucleotides read TGTGCCAGCACCGAAAAGACAGGGAGGTCTGAAGCTTTCTTT.